This passage covers 5 T cell receptor beta chains from one sample sequenced in a study of blood T cell repertoires in COVID-19. Sequencing was performed with immunoSEQ multiplex PCR; in TCRdb, only in-frame clones are kept and a portion is missing. There are 35,000 to 50,000 clones in the sample; about nine tenths occur only once, and 8% to 9% lies in the top ten. Sequencing was carried out using peripheral blood. Receptors were obtained from a man aged 55 to 69 with active COVID-19.

The gene calls are TRBV10-3 and TRBJ2-7; maybe TRBD1 (5 bases). The CDR3 contains 13 residues. Germline V gene lookup returns CDR1 ENHRY and CDR2 SYGVKD. V was cut by 3 bases and J by 0 bases, with 6 bases left in between. Written as DNA, the CDR3 is TGTGCCATCAGTGACAGGGCCTCCTACGAGCAGTACTTC. This gives the protein CAISDRASYEQYF.

This clone has a single count. The genes are TRBV7-9 and TRBJ2-3; the match to TRBD2 covers 14 bases. This CDR3 region has 19 residues. Germline V gene lookup returns CDR1 SEHNR and CDR2 FQNEAQ (reference sequence). V was pared by 5 bases and J by 1 base, with 11 bases of the junction left unmatched. Here the CDR3 reads CASSPSRLAGGPRTDTQYF. CDR3 in DNA: TGTGCCAGCAGCCCTTCCCGACTAGCGGGAGGGCCGCGCACAGATACGCAGTATTTT. The full variable domain, its missing parts supplied by reference TRBV7-9 and TRBJ2-3, is DTGVSQNPRHKITKRGQNVTFRCDPISEHNRLYWYRQTLGQGPEFLTYFQNEAQLEKSRLLSDRFSAERPKGSFSTLEIQRTEQGDSAMYLCASSPSRLAGGPRTDTQYFGPGTRLTVL.

This clone was counted between two and nine times. The J gene is TRBJ2-7, the V gene TRBV4-1; D may be TRBD2 (7 bases). The CDR3 totals 15 residues. Germline CDR1 and CDR2: MGHRA and YSYEKL. V shed 3 bases and J shed 5 bases, with 17 bases lying between them. Here the CDR3 reads CASSHPGGLNDEQYF. The CDR3 bases are TGCGCCAGCAGCCACCCGGGGGGCCTAAACGACGAGCAGTACTTC.

This chain connects TRBV9 to TRBJ1-4; the D gene is possibly TRBD1 (6 bases). Germline V CDR1 and CDR2: SGDLS, YYNGEE. This CDR3 has 16 amino acids. The V gene lost 0 bases and the J gene lost 5 bases, with 14 bases spanning the gap. CDR3 coding DNA: TGTGCCAGCAGCGTAGGACTGGACAGTTTGAATGAAAAACTGTTTTTT. Amino acids: CASSVGLDSLNEKLFF.

The chain joins TRBV7-9 to TRBJ2-3; TRBD1 matches at 7 bases. CDR3 length: 14 amino acids. Per germline, CDR1 SEHNR and CDR2 FQNEAQ (reference sequence). The V and J ends lost 7 bases and 2 bases, in that order; junction bases with no gene match: 6. CDR3 nucleotide sequence: TGTGCCAGCACCGACAGGGTAATCACAGATACGCAGTATTTT. It specifies CASTDRVITDTQYF.